What follows describes a single T cell receptor beta chain. The antigen is not known. The data stem from a study of TIL therapy for anti-PD-1-resistant metastatic lung cancer. At the level of the study: Most patients had lung adenocarcinoma.

Time point reported: pre-treatment sample, taken before nivolumab and TIL therapy. Sequencing used immunoSEQ v3. Measured with immunoSEQ multiplex PCR; TCRdb has only the in-frame clones, and not every one. The sample holds about 60,000 clones, 55% to 70% seen once. V lost 4 bases to trimming and J lost 3 bases, with 20 bases between them. CDR3 length equals 17 residues. The germline CDR1 and CDR2 sequences are SGHDT and YYEEEE. Whole-study findings and limits: The cohort had more treatment-naive, never-smoker and oncogene-addicted patients than typical. Infused TIL clonotypes partially replaced the baseline blood repertoire, then decayed over months.

This receptor was obtained from a person aged 30 to 80 with non-small cell lung cancer. The sample consisted of blood, taken at baseline. The V call is TRBV5-6, the J call TRBJ2-1; weak D call: TRBD1 (6 bases). This CDR3 is CASSPPRGVTRYNEQFF. In DNA form, the CDR3 reads TGTGCCAGCAGCCCGCCCAGGGGAGTGACTCGCTACAATGAGCAGTTCTTC. Full variable domain (rest looked up from reference TRBV5-6 and TRBJ2-1): DAGVTQSPTHLIKTRGQQVTLRCSPKSGHDTVSWYQQALGQGPQFIFQYYEEEERQRGNFPDRFSGHQFPNYSSELNVNALLLGDSALYLCASSPPRGVTRYNEQFFGPGTRLTVL.